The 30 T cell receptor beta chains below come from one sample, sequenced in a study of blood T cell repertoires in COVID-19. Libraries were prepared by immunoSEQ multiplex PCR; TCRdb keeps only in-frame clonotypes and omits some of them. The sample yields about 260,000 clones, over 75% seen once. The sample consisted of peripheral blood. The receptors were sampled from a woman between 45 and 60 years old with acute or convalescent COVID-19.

For the CDR3, the DNA is TGTGCCAGCAGCTTGGCGGGGACTAGGGGGGGAGAGACCCAGTACTTC. It codes for CASSLAGTRGGETQYF. The J gene is TRBJ2-5, the V gene TRBV5-4, with TRBD2 matching over 8 bases. The germline V gene has CDR1 SGHNT and CDR2 YYREEE (reference sequence). The length of the CDR3 is 16 residues. J gave up 4 bases and V 0 bases, and 8 bases lay outside the gene matches. Looking up the rest from reference TRBV5-4 and TRBJ2-5 gives the full variable domain: ETGVTQSPTHLIKTRGQQVTLRCSSQSGHNTVSWYQQALGQGPQFIFQYYREEENGRGNFPPRFSGLQFPNYSSELNVNALELDDSALYLCASSLAGTRGGETQYFGPGTRLLVL.

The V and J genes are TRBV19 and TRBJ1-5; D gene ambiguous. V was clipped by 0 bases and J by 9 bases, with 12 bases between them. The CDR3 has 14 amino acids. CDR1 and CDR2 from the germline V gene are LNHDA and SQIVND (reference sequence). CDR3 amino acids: CASSIEEWYPPQHF. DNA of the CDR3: TGTGCCAGTAGTATAGAGGAGTGGTACCCGCCCCAGCATTTT.

The CDR3 nucleotides read TGTGCCAGTAGTATAACCTACTCCCGGAGCTCCTACAATGAGCAGTTCTTC. This encodes CASSITYSRSSYNEQFF. The rearrangement joins TRBV19 to TRBJ2-1; D not certain. V dropped 2 bases and J dropped 0 bases, with 14 bases sitting between them. The CDR3 is 17 residues long. Looked up from germline, CDR1 is LNHDA and CDR2 is SQIVND (reference sequence). Variable domain in full (rest from reference TRBV19 and TRBJ2-1): DGGITQSPKYLFRKEGQNVTLSCEQNLNHDAMYWYRQDPGQGLRLIYYSQIVNDFQKGDIAEGYSVSREKKESFPLTVTSAQKNPTAFYLCASSITYSRSSYNEQFFGPGTRLTVL.

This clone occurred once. Here the CDR3 DNA reads TGTGCCAGCTCACTTCCGGGGATCCGGGAAGATACGCAGTATTTT. Translation gives CASSLPGIREDTQYF. The chain carries TRBV18 and TRBJ2-3; D is possibly TRBD2 (5 bases). V was cut by 4 bases and J by 5 bases, with 16 bases left in between. This CDR3 contains 15 residues. Germline CDR1 and CDR2: KGHSH and LQKENI.

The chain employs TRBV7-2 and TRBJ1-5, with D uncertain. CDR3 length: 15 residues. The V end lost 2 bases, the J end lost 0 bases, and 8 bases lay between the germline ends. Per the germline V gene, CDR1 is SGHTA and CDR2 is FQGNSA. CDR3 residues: CASSLTPSSNQPQHF. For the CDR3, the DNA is TGTGCCAGCAGCTTAACACCCTCTAGCAATCAGCCCCAGCATTTT. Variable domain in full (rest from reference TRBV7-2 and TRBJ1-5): GAGVSQSPSNKVTEKGKDVELRCDPISGHTALYWYRQSLGQGLEFLIYFQGNSAPDKSGLPSDRFSAERTGGSVSTLTIQRTQQEDSAVYLCASSLTPSSNQPQHFGDGTRLSIL.

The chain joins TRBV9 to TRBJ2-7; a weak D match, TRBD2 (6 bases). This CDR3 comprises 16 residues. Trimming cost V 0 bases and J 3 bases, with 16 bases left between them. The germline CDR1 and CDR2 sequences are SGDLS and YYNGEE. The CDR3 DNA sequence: TGTGCCAGCAGCGTAGGGGGTAGCGGAGCTCACTACGAGCAGTACTTC. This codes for CASSVGGSGAHYEQYF.

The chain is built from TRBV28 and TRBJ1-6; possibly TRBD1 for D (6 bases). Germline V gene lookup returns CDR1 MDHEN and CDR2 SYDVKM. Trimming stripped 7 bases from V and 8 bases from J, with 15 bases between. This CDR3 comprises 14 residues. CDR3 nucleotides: TGTGCCAGCATTTCAGGGGCGGGGGATTCACCCCTCCACTTT. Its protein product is CASISGAGDSPLHF.

The CDR3 coding sequence is TGCGCCAGCAGGAACACGATGAACACTGAAGCTTTCTTT. Translated, it gives CASRNTMNTEAFF. This chain joins TRBV5-1 and TRBJ1-1; D unclear. This CDR3 region has 13 residues. The germline V and J ends were trimmed by 5 bases and 0 bases, with 8 bases remaining between them. The germline CDR1 and CDR2 sequences are SGHRS and YFSETQ.

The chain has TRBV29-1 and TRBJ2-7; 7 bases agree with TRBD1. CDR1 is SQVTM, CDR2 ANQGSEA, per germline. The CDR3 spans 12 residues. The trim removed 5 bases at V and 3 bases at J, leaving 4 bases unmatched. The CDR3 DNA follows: TGCAGCGTTTGGGACAGTGACTACGAGCAGTACTTC. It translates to CSVWDSDYEQYF.

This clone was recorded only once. CDR3 in DNA: TGTGCCACCAGTGGTCCACTAGCGAAAATACAGTTCTTC. Translation: CATSGPLAKIQFF. The chain combines TRBV24-1 with TRBJ2-1; 7 bases map to TRBD2. The ends lost 5 bases at V and 13 bases at J; junction bases unmatched: 10. The CDR3 is made up of 13 amino acids. Germline loops: CDR1 KGHDR, CDR2 SFDVKD.

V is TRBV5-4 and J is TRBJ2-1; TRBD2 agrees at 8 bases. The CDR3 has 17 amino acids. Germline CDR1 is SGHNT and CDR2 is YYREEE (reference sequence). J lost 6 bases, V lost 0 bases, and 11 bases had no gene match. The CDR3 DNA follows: TGTGCCAGCAGCTTGGGGTTTGAAGCGGGAGTTGGCAATGAGCAGTTCTTC. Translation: CASSLGFEAGVGNEQFF.

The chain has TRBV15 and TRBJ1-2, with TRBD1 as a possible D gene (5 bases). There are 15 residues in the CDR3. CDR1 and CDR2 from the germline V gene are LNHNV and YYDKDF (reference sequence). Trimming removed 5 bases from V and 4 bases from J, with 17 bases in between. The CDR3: CATSLRDPLLYGYTF. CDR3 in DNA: TGTGCCACCAGCTTGCGGGACCCGCTCCTCTATGGCTACACCTTC.

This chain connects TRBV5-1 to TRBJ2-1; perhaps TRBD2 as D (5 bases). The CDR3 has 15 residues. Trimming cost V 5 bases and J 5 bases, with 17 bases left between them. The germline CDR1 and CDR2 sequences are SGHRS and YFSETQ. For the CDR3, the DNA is TGCGCCAGCAGAAAAGGACTGGCGGCCGACAATGAGCAGTTCTTC. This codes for CASRKGLAADNEQFF. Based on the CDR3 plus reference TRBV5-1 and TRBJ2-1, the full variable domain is KAGVTQTPRYLIKTRGQQVTLSCSPISGHRSVSWYQQTPGQGLQFLFEYFSETQRNKGNFPGRFSGRQFSNSRSEMNVSTLELGDSALYLCASRKGLAADNEQFFGPGTRLTVL.

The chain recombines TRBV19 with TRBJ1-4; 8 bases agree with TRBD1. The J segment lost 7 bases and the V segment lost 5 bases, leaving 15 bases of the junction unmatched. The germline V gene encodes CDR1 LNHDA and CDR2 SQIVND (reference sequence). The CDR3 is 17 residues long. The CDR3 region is CASSESRSSGGSEKLFF. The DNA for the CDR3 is TGTGCCAGTAGTGAGAGCCGGAGTTCAGGGGGCAGTGAAAAACTGTTTTTT.

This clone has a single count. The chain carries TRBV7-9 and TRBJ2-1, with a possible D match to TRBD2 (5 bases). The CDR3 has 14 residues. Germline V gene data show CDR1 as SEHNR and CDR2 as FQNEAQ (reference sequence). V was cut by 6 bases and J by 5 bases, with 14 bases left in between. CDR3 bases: TGTGCCAGCAGGACCTCGGGAACTAACAATGAGCAGTTCTTC. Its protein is CASRTSGTNNEQFF.

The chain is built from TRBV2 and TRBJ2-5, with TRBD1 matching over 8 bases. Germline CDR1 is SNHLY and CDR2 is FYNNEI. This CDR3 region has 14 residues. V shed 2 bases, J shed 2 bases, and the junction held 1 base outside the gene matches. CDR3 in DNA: TGTGCCAGCAGTGAAAGGACAGGGCAAGAGACCCAGTACTTC. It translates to CASSERTGQETQYF.

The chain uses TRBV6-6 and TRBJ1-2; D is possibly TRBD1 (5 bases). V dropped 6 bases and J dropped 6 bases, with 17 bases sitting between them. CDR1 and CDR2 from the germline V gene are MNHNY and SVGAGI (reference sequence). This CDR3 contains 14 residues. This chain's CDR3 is CASRSLRGTDGYTF. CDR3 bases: TGTGCCAGCAGGTCTCTTCGGGGGACGGATGGCTACACCTTC.

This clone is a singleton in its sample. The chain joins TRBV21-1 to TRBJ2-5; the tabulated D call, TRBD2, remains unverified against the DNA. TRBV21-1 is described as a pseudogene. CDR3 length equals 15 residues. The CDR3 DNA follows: TGTGCCAGCAGCAAAGAGGTAGCGGCAGAAGAGACCCAGTACTTC. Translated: CASSKEVAAEETQYF.

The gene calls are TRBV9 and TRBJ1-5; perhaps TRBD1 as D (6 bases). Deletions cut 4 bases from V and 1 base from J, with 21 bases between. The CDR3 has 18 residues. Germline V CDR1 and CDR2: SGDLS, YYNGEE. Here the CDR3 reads CASSPTTRGFQSNQPQHF. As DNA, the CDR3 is TGTGCCAGCAGCCCTACGACCAGGGGTTTCCAGAGCAATCAGCCCCAGCATTTT.

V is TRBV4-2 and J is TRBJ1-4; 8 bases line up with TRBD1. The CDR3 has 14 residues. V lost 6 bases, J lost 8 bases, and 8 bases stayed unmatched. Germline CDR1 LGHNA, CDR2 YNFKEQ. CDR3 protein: CASSPDRQGEKLFF. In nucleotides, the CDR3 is TGTGCCAGCAGTCCGGATCGACAGGGGGAAAAACTGTTTTTT.

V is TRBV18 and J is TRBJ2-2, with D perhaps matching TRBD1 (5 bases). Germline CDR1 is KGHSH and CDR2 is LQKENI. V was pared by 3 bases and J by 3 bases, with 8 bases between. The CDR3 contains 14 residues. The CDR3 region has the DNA TGTGCCAGCTCACCCAGGGCTGACACCGGGGAGCTGTTTTTT. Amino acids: CASSPRADTGELFF.

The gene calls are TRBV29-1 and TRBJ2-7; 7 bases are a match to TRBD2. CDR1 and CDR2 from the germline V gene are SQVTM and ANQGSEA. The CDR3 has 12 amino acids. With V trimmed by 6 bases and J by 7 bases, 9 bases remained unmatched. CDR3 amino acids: CSVRDYITEQYF. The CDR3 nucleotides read TGCAGCGTCCGGGACTATATTACGGAGCAGTACTTC.

This CDR3 reads CASSPGGFKGQPQHF. The CDR3 bases are TGTGCCAGCTCCCCAGGGGGCTTCAAGGGTCAGCCCCAGCATTTT. The chain uses TRBV18 and TRBJ1-5; 8 positions match TRBD1. Trimming at V came to 6 bases and at J to 6 bases, leaving 10 bases not matched to a gene. This CDR3 is built from 15 residues. Per the germline V gene, CDR1 is KGHSH and CDR2 is LQKENI.

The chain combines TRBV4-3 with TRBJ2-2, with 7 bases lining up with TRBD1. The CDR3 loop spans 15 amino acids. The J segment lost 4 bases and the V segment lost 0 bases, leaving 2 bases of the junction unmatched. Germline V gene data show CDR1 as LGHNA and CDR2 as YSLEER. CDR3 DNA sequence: TGCGCCAGCAGCCAAGATTGGGACAGCACCGGGGAGCTGTTTTTT. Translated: CASSQDWDSTGELFF.

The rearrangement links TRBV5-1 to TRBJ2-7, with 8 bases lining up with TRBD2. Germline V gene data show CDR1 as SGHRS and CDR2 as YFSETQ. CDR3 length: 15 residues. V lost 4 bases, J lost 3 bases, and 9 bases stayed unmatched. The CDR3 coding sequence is TGCGCCAGCAGCCCCATAGCGGGAACGGGCTACGAGCAGTACTTC. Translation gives CASSPIAGTGYEQYF.

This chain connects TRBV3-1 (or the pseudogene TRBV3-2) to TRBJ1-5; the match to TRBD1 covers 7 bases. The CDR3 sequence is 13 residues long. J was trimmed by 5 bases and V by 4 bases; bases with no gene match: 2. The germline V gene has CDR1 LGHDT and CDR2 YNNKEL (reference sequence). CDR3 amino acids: CASSPDRDQPQHF. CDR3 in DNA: TGTGCCAGCAGCCCTGACAGGGATCAGCCCCAGCATTTT.

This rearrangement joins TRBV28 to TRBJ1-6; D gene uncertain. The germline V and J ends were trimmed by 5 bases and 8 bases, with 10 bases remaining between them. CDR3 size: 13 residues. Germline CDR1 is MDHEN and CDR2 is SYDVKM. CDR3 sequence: CASSPRGDSPLHF. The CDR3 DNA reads TGTGCCAGCAGTCCACGCGGGGATTCACCCCTCCACTTT.

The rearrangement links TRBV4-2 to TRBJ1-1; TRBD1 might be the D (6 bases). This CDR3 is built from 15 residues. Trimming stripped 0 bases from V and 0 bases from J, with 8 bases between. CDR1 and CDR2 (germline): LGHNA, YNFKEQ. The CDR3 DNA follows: TGTGCCAGCAGCCAAGAGGACAGCCTGAACACTGAAGCTTTCTTT. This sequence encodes CASSQEDSLNTEAFF.

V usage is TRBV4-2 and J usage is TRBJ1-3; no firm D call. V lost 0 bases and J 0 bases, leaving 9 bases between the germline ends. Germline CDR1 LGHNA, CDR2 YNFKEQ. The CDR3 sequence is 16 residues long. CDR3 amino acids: CASSQEWSGSGNTIYF. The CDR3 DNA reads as TGTGCCAGCAGCCAAGAGTGGAGCGGCTCTGGAAACACCATATATTTT.

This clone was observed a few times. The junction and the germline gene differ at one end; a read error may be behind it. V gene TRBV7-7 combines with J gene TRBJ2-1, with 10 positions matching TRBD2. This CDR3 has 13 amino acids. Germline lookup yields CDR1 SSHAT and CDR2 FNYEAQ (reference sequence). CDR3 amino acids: CASSLTSGTEQFF. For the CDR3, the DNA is TGTGCTAGCAGCTTAACTAGCGGGACTGAGCAGTTCTTC.